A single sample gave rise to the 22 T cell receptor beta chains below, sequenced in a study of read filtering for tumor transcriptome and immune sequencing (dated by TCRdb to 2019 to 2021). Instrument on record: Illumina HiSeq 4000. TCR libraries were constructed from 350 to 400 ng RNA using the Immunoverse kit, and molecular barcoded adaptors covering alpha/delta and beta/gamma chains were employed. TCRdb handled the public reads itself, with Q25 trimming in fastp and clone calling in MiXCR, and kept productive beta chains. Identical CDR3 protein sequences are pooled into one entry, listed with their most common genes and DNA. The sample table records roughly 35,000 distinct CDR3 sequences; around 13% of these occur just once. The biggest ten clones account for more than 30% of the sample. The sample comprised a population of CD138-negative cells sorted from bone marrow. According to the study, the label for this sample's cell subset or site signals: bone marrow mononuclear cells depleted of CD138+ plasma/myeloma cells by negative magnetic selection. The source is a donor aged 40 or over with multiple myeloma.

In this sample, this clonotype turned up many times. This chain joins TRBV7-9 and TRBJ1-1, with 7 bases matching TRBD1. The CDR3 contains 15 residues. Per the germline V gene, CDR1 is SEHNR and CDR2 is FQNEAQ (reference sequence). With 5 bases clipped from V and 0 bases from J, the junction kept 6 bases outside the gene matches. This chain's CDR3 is CASSPSGQLNTEAFF. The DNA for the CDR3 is TGTGCCAGCAGCCCCTCGGGACAGCTGAACACTGAAGCTTTCTTT. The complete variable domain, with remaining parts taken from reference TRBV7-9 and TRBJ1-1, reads DTGVSQNPRHKITKRGQNVTFRCDPISEHNRLYWYRQTLGQGPEFLTYFQNEAQLEKSRLLSDRFSAERPKGSFSTLEIQRTEQGDSAMYLCASSPSGQLNTEAFFGQGTRLTVV.

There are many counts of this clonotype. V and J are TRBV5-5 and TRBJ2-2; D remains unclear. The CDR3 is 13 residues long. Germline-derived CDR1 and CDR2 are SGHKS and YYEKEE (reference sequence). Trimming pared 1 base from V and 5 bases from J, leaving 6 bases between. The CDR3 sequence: CASSLYSTGELFF. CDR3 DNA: TGTGCCAGCAGCTTGTACTCGACCGGGGAGCTGTTTTTT.

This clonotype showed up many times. CDR3 DNA sequence: TGCAGTGCTAGAATGACTAGCGGTGGGCCAGATACGCAGTATTTT. Translated: CSARMTSGGPDTQYF. V is TRBV20-1 and J is TRBJ2-3; 9 bases are a match to TRBD2. The ends lost 2 bases at V and 4 bases at J; junction bases unmatched: 7. Germline V gene data show CDR1 as DFQATT and CDR2 as SNEGSKA (reference sequence). The CDR3 runs 15 residues.

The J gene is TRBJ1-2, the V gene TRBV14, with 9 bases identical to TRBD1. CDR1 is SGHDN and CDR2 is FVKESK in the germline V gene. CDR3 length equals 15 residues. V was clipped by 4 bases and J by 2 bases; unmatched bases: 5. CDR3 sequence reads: CASSPVTGGNYGYTF. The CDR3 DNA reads TGTGCCAGCAGCCCAGTTACAGGGGGCAACTATGGCTACACCTTC.

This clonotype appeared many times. CDR3 sequence (DNA): TGTGCCAGCAGCCTGGACAGGGCCTTCAATCAGCCCCAGCATTTT. This codes for CASSLDRAFNQPQHF. V usage is TRBV7-2 and J usage is TRBJ1-5; 8 bases are a match to TRBD1. The trim removed 5 bases at V and 3 bases at J, leaving 6 bases unmatched. The CDR3 is 15 amino acids. The germline V gene encodes CDR1 SGHTA and CDR2 FQGNSA. The full variable domain, rest sourced from reference TRBV7-2 and TRBJ1-5, is GAGVSQSPSNKVTEKGKDVELRCDPISGHTALYWYRQSLGQGLEFLIYFQGNSAPDKSGLPSDRFSAERTGGSVSTLTIQRTQQEDSAVYLCASSLDRAFNQPQHFGDGTRLSIL.

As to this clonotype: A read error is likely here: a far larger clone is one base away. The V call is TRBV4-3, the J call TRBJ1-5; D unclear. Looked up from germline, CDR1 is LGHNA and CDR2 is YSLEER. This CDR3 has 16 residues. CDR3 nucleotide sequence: TGCACCAGCAGCCAAGATGGAGGGATCGGAAATCAGCCCCAGCATTTT. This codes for CTSSQDGGIGNQPQHF.

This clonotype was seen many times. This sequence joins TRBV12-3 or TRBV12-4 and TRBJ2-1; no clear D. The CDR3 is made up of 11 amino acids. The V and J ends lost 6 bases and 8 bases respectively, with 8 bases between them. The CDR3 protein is CASSRTYEQFF. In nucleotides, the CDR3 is TGTGCCAGCAGCCGAACTTATGAGCAGTTCTTC.

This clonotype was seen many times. The CDR3 DNA is TGTGCCGCAGGGACGGGAATGAACACTGAAGCTTTCTTT. Translation gives CAAGTGMNTEAFF. The chain combines TRBV19 with TRBJ1-1; perhaps TRBD1 as D (5 bases). CDR3 size: 13 residues. Germline CDR1 reads LNHDA; CDR2 reads SQIVND (reference sequence). Trimming cost V 11 bases and J 0 bases, with 13 bases left between them. Combining the CDR3 with reference TRBV19 and TRBJ1-1 gives the whole variable domain DGGITQSPKYLFRKEGQNVTLSCEQNLNHDAMYWYRQDPGQGLRLIYYSQIVNDFQKGDIAEGYSVSREKKESFPLTVTSAQKNPTAFYLCAAGTGMNTEAFFGQGTRLTVV.

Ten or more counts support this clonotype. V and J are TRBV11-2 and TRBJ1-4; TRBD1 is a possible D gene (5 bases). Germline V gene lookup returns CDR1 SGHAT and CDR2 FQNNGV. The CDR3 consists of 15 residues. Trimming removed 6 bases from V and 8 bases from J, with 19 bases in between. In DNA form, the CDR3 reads TGTGCCAGCAGTCGAAGGGGAGCTATAGGGGAAAAACTGTTTTTT. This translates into CASSRRGAIGEKLFF.

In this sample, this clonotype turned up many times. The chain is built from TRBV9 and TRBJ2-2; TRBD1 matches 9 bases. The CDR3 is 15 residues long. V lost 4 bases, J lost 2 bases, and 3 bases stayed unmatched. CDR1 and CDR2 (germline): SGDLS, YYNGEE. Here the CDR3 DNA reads TGTGCCAGCAGCATGGGACAGGGTAACACCGGGGAGCTGTTTTTT. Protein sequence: CASSMGQGNTGELFF.

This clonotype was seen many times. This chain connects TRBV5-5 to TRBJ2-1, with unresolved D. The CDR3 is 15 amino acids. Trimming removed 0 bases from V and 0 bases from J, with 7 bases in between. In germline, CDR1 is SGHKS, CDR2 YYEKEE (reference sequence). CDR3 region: CASSLEDSSYNEQFF. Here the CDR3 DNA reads TGTGCCAGCAGCTTGGAAGATAGCTCCTACAATGAGCAGTTCTTC.

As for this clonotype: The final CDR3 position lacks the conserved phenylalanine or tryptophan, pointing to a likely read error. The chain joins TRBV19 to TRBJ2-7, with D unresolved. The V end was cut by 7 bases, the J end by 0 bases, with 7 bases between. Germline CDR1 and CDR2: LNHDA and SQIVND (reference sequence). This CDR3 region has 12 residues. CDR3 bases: TGTGCCAGTAATCAGGTCTCCTACGAGCAGTACTTA. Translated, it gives CASNQVSYEQYL.

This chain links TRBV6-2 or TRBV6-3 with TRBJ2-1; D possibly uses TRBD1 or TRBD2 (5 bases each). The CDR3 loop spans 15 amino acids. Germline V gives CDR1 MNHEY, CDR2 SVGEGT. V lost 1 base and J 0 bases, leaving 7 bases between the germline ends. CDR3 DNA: TGTGCCAGCAGTTACTGGGACCCCTCCTACAATGAGCAGTTCTTC. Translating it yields CASSYWDPSYNEQFF.

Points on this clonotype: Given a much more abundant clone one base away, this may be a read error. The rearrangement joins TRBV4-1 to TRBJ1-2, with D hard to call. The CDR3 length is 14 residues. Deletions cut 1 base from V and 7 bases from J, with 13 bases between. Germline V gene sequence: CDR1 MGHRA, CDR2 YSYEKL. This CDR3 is CASSQGGSESGYTF. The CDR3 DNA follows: TGCGCCAGCAGCCAAGGAGGTTCTGAGTCTGGCTACACCTTC.

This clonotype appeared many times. DNA for the CDR3: TGCGCCAGCAGCCGAACTAGCGGGAGCGACGAGCAGTACTTC. Residues: CASSRTSGSDEQYF. The chain employs TRBV4-1 and TRBJ2-7; 11 nucleotides align to TRBD2. The ends lost 4 bases at V and 5 bases at J; junction bases unmatched: 4. Germline assignment: CDR1 MGHRA and CDR2 YSYEKL. The CDR3 extends over 14 amino acids.

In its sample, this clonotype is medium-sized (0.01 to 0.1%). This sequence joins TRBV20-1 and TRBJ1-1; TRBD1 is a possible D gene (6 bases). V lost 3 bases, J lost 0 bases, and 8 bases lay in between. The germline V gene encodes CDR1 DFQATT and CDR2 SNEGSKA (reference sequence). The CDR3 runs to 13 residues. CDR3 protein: CSASTGLNTEAFF. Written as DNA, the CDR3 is TGCAGTGCTAGTACAGGGCTGAACACTGAAGCTTTCTTT.

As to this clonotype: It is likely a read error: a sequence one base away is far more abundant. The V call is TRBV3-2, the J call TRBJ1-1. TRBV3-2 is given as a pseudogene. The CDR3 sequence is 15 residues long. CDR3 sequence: CASSHSPLVGTAAFF. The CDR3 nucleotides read TGTGCCAGCAGCCACAGCCCGCTGGTTGGGACTGCAGCTTTCTTT.

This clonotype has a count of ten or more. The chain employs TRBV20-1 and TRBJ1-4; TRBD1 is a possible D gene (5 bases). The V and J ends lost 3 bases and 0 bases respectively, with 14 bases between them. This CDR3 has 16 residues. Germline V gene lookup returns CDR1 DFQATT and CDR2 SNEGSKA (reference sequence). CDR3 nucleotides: TGCAGTGCTAGCGGGGCAGACGGGGCAACTAATGAAAAACTGTTTTTT. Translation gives CSASGADGATNEKLFF.

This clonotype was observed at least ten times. DNA for the CDR3: TGTGCCACCAGCAGAGAGGGGGGGGAGTTCTCCGGGGAGCTGTTTTTT. Residues: CATSREGGEFSGELFF. V usage is TRBV15 and J usage is TRBJ2-2; TRBD2 agrees at 7 bases. In germline, CDR1 is LNHNV, CDR2 YYDKDF (reference sequence). The CDR3 totals 16 residues. V lost 0 bases to trimming and J lost 6 bases; unmatched junction nucleotides: 7.

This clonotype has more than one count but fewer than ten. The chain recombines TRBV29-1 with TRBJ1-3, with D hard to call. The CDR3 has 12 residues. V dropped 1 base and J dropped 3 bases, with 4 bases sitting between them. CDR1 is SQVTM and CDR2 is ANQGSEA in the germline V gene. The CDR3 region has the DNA TGCAGCGTTGAAGGGGGTGGAAACACCATATATTTT. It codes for CSVEGGGNTIYF.

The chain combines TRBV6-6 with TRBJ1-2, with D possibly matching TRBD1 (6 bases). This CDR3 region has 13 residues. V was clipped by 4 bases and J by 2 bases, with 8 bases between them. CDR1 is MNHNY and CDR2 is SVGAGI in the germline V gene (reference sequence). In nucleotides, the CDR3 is TGTGCCAGCAGTTTTGGGACAAACTATGGCTACACCTTC. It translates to CASSFGTNYGYTF.

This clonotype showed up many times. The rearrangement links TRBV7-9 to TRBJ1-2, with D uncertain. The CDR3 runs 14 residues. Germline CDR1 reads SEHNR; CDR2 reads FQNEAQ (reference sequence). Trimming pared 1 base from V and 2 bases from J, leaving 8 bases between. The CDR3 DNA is TGTGCCAGCAGCTTAGGGGCAGGCAACTATGGCTACACCTTC. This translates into CASSLGAGNYGYTF.